The 19 T cell receptor beta chains presented below share a single source sample, sequenced in a study of cytomegalovirus exposure and HLA in healthy donors. PCR used 60 Vbeta primers and 13 Jbeta primers. The assay was immunoSEQ multiplex PCR, and TCRdb's table has in-frame clones only and misses some. The sample holds about 130,000 clones, less than 80% seen once. Source material: PBMCs. All receptors derive from a man aged 35-49 years in good health and CMV-seropositive.

This rearrangement joins TRBV4-1 to TRBJ1-1; tentatively, D is TRBD1 (6 bases). Germline CDR1 MGHRA, CDR2 YSYEKL. The CDR3 loop spans 16 amino acids. V was pared by 4 bases and J by 0 bases, with 15 bases between. Here the CDR3 DNA reads TGCGCCAGCAGCCGAGGGGGGGAAAGGTTGAACACTGAAGCTTTCTTT. Protein product: CASSRGGERLNTEAFF.

This clone has just one count. The chain carries TRBV13 and TRBJ2-2, with 8 bases aligning to TRBD2. Germline values: CDR1 PRHDT, CDR2 FYEKMQ (reference sequence). The CDR3 consists of 15 residues. The V gene end was trimmed by 0 bases and the J gene end by 7 bases; junction bases not matched to a gene: 4. The CDR3 here is CASSLGGGASGELFF. DNA of the CDR3: TGTGCCAGCAGCTTAGGCGGGGGGGCCAGCGGGGAGCTGTTTTTT.

The chain carries TRBV5-1 and TRBJ1-4; 9 bases match TRBD1. J lost 0 bases, V lost 4 bases, and 4 bases had no gene match. Germline CDR1 SGHRS, CDR2 YFSETQ. The CDR3 sequence is 16 residues long. The CDR3 region is CASSRGQGATNEKLFF. As DNA, the CDR3 is TGCGCCAGCAGCAGGGGACAGGGCGCAACTAATGAAAAACTGTTTTTT.

This sequence joins TRBV5-4 and TRBJ2-7; 10 bases are shared with TRBD1. This CDR3 is 16 amino acids long. J lost 5 bases, V lost 2 bases, and 10 bases had no gene match. CDR1 and CDR2 from the germline V gene are SGHNT and YYREEE (reference sequence). CDR3 in DNA: TGTGCCAGCAGCTTTGGCGGGGGACAGGGGAAGAACGAGCAGTACTTC. Translated, it gives CASSFGGGQGKNEQYF.

The chain recombines TRBV28 with TRBJ1-3; TRBD1 might be the D (5 bases). The CDR3 runs to 14 residues. CDR1 MDHEN and CDR2 SYDVKM come from the germline V gene. The ends were cut back, 7 bases at V and 0 bases at J, with 10 bases in the middle. The CDR3 loop reads CASTARGSGNTIYF. The CDR3 DNA sequence: TGTGCCAGCACCGCTAGGGGCTCTGGAAACACCATATATTTT.

The chain recombines TRBV30 with TRBJ1-6; unclear D gene. The CDR3 is 14 residues long. The germline V gene encodes CDR1 GTSNPN and CDR2 SVGIG (reference sequence). Trimming took off 6 bases at V and 6 bases at J, with 15 bases between the two ends. CDR3 in amino acids: CACEEGPFNSPLHF. CDR3 DNA sequence: TGTGCCTGTGAGGAGGGCCCCTTTAATTCACCCCTCCACTTT. Combining the CDR3 with reference TRBV30 and TRBJ1-6 gives the whole variable domain SQTIHQWPATLVQPVGSPLSLECTVEGTSNPNLYWYRQAAGRGLQLLFYSVGIGQISSEVPQNLSASRPQDRQFILSSKKLLLSDSGFYLCACEEGPFNSPLHFGNGTRLTVT.

The J gene is TRBJ1-6, the V gene TRBV6-5; 7 nucleotides align to TRBD1. V was pared by 5 bases and J by 5 bases, with 6 bases of the junction left unmatched. This CDR3 comprises 15 residues. Germline V gene sequence: CDR1 MNHEY, CDR2 SVGAGI. Here the CDR3 reads CASSRGTDNNSPLHF. The DNA for the CDR3 is TGTGCCAGCAGTCGCGGGACAGACAATAATTCACCCCTCCACTTT.

This clone appeared a few times. The chain recombines TRBV5-6 with TRBJ1-6; a weak D match, TRBD1 (5 bases). V shed 0 bases and J shed 7 bases, with 5 bases lying between them. The germline V gene has CDR1 SGHDT and CDR2 YYEEEE. CDR3 length equals 13 residues. CDR3 nucleotides: TGTGCCAGCAGCTTGGCAGGGAATTCACCCCTCCACTTT. Translating it yields CASSLAGNSPLHF. The full variable domain, completed using reference TRBV5-6 and TRBJ1-6, is DAGVTQSPTHLIKTRGQQVTLRCSPKSGHDTVSWYQQALGQGPQFIFQYYEEEERQRGNFPDRFSGHQFPNYSSELNVNALLLGDSALYLCASSLAGNSPLHFGNGTRLTVT.

This clone was seen only a few times. The rearrangement links TRBV9 to TRBJ2-5, with 7 bases lining up with TRBD2. The J segment lost 0 bases and the V segment lost 4 bases, leaving 12 bases of the junction unmatched. Germline V lookup: CDR1 SGDLS, CDR2 YYNGEE. The CDR3 sequence is 17 residues long. As DNA, the CDR3 is TGTGCCAGCAGCCCCAGAGGGAGGGGCCCATACCAAGAGACCCAGTACTTC. As protein: CASSPRGRGPYQETQYF.

The chain joins TRBV5-1 to TRBJ1-1; possibly TRBD1 for D (5 bases). CDR1 SGHRS and CDR2 YFSETQ come from the germline V gene. V was clipped by 4 bases and J by 0 bases, with 10 bases between them. The CDR3 is made up of 14 amino acids. Here the CDR3 DNA reads TGCGCCAGCAGCCAGACAGCCGTGAACACTGAAGCTTTCTTT. It translates to CASSQTAVNTEAFF.

The rearrangement links TRBV7-2 to TRBJ2-7; D is undetermined. This CDR3 region has 13 residues. Germline V gene lookup returns CDR1 SGHTA and CDR2 FQGNSA. V shed 5 bases and J shed 3 bases, with 11 bases lying between them. The CDR3, as DNA: TGTGCCAGCAGCAAGACTCCTGTCTACGAGCAGTACTTC. This sequence encodes CASSKTPVYEQYF. Looking up the rest from reference TRBV7-2 and TRBJ2-7 gives the full variable domain: GAGVSQSPSNKVTEKGKDVELRCDPISGHTALYWYRQSLGQGLEFLIYFQGNSAPDKSGLPSDRFSAERTGGSVSTLTIQRTQQEDSAVYLCASSKTPVYEQYFGPGTRLTVT.

DNA for the CDR3: TGTGCCAGCAGTTACTCGGCGGCAGGGCACCAGCCCCAGCATTTT. This translates into CASSYSAAGHQPQHF. The V gene is TRBV6-5, the J gene TRBJ1-5; TRBD1 is a possible D gene (5 bases). This CDR3 spans 15 amino acids. Deletions cut 0 bases from V and 7 bases from J, with 13 bases between. Germline V gives CDR1 MNHEY, CDR2 SVGAGI.

This clone was counted between two and nine times. CDR3 loop: CASSQEGVWDEQYF. In DNA, the CDR3 is TGCGCCAGCAGCCAAGAAGGGGTATGGGACGAGCAGTACTTC. This sequence joins TRBV4-1 and TRBJ2-7; D is perhaps TRBD1 (5 bases). The V gene lost 0 bases and the J gene lost 5 bases, with 11 bases spanning the gap. Germline V gene sequence: CDR1 MGHRA, CDR2 YSYEKL. The CDR3 runs 14 residues.

This rearrangement joins TRBV4-2 to TRBJ2-1; D not certain. Between the trimmed V and J ends, which lost 4 bases and 2 bases, there was a span of 6 bases. There are 13 residues in the CDR3. Germline V gene lookup returns CDR1 LGHNA and CDR2 YNFKEQ. The CDR3 DNA is TGTGCCAGCAGCCCATCTACCTACAATGAGCAGTTCTTC. Protein: CASSPSTYNEQFF.

This clone was observed a handful of times. This chain links TRBV11-2 with TRBJ2-7; D is possibly TRBD1 (5 bases). Germline CDR1 reads SGHAT; CDR2 reads FQNNGV. V lost 6 bases and J lost 5, with 11 bases in between. The CDR3 runs 12 residues. The CDR3 loop reads CASSRDSNEQYF. The CDR3 DNA follows: TGTGCCAGCAGTCGAGACAGCAACGAGCAGTACTTC.

This chain connects TRBV6-5 to TRBJ1-2; 10 bases agree with TRBD1. Germline CDR1 and CDR2: MNHEY and SVGAGI. Germline trimming cut 0 bases from V and 8 bases from J; bases unmatched to any gene: 6. The CDR3 covers 15 residues. The CDR3 nucleotides are TGTGCCAGCAGTTACTCTGGGACAGGGGATCGGGGCTACACCTTC. It is translated as CASSYSGTGDRGYTF.

Notes on this clone: This specimen includes other DNA sequences encoding the same CDR3. The chain employs TRBV5-1 and TRBJ2-7; D unresolved. Germline V CDR1 and CDR2: SGHRS, YFSETQ. The V and J ends lost 0 bases and 0 bases respectively, with 10 bases between them. CDR3 length: 15 residues. This CDR3 is CASSLDSLSSYEQYF. The CDR3 DNA follows: TGCGCCAGCAGCTTGGACAGTTTGAGCTCCTACGAGCAGTACTTC.

The rearrangement links TRBV6-6 to TRBJ1-1; D is ambiguous. The CDR3 runs 15 residues. CDR1 is MNHNY and CDR2 is SVGAGI in the germline V gene (reference sequence). V was pared by 7 bases and J by 0 bases, with 15 bases between. Here the CDR3 DNA reads TGTGCCAGCAACCACCGGGGAGGGATGAACACTGAAGCTTTCTTT. It specifies CASNHRGGMNTEAFF.

This clone occurred a few times. The J gene is TRBJ2-1, the V gene TRBV9, with 9 bases matching TRBD2. The trim removed 1 base at V and 8 bases at J, leaving 7 bases unmatched. Germline CDR1 and CDR2: SGDLS and YYNGEE. This CDR3 has 15 amino acids. CDR3 in DNA: TGTGCCAGCAGCGTAAGGGTAGCGGGAGTGTATGAGCAGTTCTTC. Translation: CASSVRVAGVYEQFF.